Listed below are T cell receptor beta chains from one sample, sequenced in a study of T cell responses to AZD1222 COVID-19 vaccine. TCRdb's copy holds only in-frame clones and misses some; the assay was immunoSEQ multiplex PCR. Here the sample spans 130,000 or so clones, 70% to 90% being singletons. The material sequenced was peripheral blood, taken on day 0 of AZD1222 vaccination. The receptor source for this set is an adult in good health. The CDR3 runs from the conserved cysteine through the conserved F or W. A D gene is named only where the DNA matches it firmly. Where a row states a size, it is once, few, many or the class of an expanded clone; other rows omit it.

TRBV5-6	-	TRBJ2-5	once	TGTGCCAGCCTAGGGGGATGGCAAGAGACCCAGTACTTC	CASLGGWQETQYF
TRBV7-2	TRBD2	TRBJ2-3	few	TGTGCCAGCAGCTTATGGGCGGGGGGGAGCACAGATACGCAGTATTTT	CASSLWAGGSTDTQYF
TRBV6-5	TRBD1	TRBJ1-5	-	TGTGCCAGCAGTAAACAGGGGCGGGATCAGCCCCAGCATTTT	CASSKQGRDQPQHF
TRBV18	TRBD1	TRBJ1-6	-	TGTGCCAGCTCACCGTTTAGGTTAGGGGGCGCGTCCGATTCACCCCTCCACTTT	CASSPFRLGGASDSPLHF
TRBV6-5	-	TRBJ1-1	few	TGTGCCAGCAGCCAGGGACATCTTGGAGCTTTCTTT	CASSQGHLGAFF
TRBV19	TRBD1	TRBJ1-5	-	TGTGCCAGTAGTACAGGGGGCCATCAGCCCCAGCATTTT	CASSTGGHQPQHF
TRBV5-5	-	TRBJ1-3	-	TGTGCCAGCAGCTTGGGAAGCTCTGGAAACACCATATATTTT	CASSLGSSGNTIYF
TRBV28	TRBD2	TRBJ2-1	-	TGTGCCAGCAGGTCTTCTAGCGGACGACTTGAGCAGTTCTTC	CASRSSSGRLEQFF
TRBV19	TRBD1	TRBJ1-2	-	TGTGCCAGTAGTTTTCCCGGGACAGGTGGTGGCTACACCTTC	CASSFPGTGGGYTF
TRBV6-2/TRBV6-3	-	TRBJ1-1	-	TGTGCCAGCAGCCTACACAGGGTATCTCGAACTGAAGCTTTCTTT	CASSLHRVSRTEAFF